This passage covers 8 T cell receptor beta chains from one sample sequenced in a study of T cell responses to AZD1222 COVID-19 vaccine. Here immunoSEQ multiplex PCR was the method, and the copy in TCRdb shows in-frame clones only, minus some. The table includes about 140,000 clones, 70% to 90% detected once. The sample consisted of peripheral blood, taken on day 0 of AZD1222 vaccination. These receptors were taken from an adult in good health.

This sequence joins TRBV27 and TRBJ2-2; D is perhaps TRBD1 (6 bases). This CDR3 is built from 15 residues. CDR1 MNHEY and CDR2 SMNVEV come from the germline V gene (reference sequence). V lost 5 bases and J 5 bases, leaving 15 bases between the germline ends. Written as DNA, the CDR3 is TGTGCCAGCAGTACAGGGATTATAAGAACCGGGGAGCTGTTTTTT. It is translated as CASSTGIIRTGELFF.

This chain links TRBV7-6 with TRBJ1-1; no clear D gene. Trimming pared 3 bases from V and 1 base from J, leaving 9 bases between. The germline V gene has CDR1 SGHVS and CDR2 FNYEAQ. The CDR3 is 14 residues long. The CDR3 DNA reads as TGTGCCAGCAGCTTCGGAGGCGGGAACACTGAAGCTTTCTTT. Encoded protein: CASSFGGGNTEAFF.

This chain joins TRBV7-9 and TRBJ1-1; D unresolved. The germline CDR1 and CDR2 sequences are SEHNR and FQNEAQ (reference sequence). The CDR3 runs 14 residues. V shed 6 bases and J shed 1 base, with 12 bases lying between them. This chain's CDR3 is CASRSGKGNTEAFF. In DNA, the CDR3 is TGTGCCAGCAGGTCGGGTAAAGGGAACACTGAAGCTTTCTTT. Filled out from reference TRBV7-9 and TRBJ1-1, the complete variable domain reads DTGVSQNPRHKITKRGQNVTFRCDPISEHNRLYWYRQTLGQGPEFLTYFQNEAQLEKSRLLSDRFSAERPKGSFSTLEIQRTEQGDSAMYLCASRSGKGNTEAFFGQGTRLTVV.

In DNA form, the CDR3 reads TGTGCCATCAGCACAGGGGGCCGAAGGTTCGAGCAGTACTTC. This encodes CAISTGGRRFEQYF. V gene TRBV10-3 combines with J gene TRBJ2-7; 9 positions agree with TRBD1. Germline loops: CDR1 ENHRY, CDR2 SYGVKD. J was trimmed by 6 bases and V by 6 bases; bases with no gene match: 9. This CDR3 has 14 residues.

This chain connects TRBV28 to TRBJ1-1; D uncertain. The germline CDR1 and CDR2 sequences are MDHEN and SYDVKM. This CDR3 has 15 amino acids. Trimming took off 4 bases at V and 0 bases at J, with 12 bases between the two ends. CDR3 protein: CASSSFPPMNTEAFF. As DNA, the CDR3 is TGTGCCAGCAGTTCCTTCCCTCCAATGAACACTGAAGCTTTCTTT.

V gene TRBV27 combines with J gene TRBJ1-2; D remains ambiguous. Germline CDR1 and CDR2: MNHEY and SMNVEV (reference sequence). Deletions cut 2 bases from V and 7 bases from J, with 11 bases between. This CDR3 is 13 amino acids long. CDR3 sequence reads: CASSLSFWGGYTF. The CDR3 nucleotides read TGTGCCAGCAGTTTAAGTTTCTGGGGTGGCTACACCTTC.

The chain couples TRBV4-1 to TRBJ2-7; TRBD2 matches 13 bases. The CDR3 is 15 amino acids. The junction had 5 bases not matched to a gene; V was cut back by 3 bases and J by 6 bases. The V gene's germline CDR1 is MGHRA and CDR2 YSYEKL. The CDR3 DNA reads TGCGCCAGCAGCCAGGGACTAGCGGGACTTGGCGAGCAGTACTTC. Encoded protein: CASSQGLAGLGEQYF.

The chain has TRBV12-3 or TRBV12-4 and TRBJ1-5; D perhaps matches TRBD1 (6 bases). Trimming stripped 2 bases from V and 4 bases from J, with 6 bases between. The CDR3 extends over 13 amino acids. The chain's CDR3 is CASSLTGNQPQHF. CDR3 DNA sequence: TGTGCCAGCAGTTTAACAGGGAATCAGCCCCAGCATTTT.